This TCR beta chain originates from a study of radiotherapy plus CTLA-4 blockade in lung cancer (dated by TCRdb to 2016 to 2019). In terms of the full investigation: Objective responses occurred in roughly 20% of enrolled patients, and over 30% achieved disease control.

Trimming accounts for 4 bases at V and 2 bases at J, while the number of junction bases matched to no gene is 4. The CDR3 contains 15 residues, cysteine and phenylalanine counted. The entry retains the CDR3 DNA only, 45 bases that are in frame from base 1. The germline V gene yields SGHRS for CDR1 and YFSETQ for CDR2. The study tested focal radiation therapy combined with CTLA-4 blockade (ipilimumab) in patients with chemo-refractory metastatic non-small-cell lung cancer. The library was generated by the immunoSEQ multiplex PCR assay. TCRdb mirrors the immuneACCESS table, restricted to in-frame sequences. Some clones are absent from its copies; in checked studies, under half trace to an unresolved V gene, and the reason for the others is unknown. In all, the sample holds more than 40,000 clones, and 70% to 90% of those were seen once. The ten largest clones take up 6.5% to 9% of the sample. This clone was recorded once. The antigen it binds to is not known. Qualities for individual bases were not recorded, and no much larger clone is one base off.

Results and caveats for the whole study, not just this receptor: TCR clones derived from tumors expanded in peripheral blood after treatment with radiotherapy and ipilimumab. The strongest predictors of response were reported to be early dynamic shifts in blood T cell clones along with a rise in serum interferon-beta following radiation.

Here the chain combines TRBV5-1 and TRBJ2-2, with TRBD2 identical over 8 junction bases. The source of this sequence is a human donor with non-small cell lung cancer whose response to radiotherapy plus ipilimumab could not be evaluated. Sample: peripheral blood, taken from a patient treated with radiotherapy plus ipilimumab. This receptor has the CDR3 CASSPGGQNTGELFF. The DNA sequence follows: TGCGCCAGCAGCCCGGGGGGGCAAAACACCGGGGAGCTGTTTTTT.